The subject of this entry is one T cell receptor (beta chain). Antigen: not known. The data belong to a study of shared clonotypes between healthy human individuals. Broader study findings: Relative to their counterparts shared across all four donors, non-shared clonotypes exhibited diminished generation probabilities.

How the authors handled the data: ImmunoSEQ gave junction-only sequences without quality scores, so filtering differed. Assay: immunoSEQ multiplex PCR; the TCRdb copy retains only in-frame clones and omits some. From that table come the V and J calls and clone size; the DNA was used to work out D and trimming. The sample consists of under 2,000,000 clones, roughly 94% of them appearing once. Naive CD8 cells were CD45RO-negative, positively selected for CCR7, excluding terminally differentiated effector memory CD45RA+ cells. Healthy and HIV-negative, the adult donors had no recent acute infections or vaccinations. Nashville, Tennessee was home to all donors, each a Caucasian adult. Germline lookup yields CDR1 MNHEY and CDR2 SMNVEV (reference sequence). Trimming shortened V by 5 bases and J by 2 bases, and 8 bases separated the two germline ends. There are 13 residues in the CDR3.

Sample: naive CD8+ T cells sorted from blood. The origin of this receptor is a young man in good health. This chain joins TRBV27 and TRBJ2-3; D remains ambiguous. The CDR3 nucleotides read TGTGCCAGCAGTCCGCTTTACACAGATACGCAGTATTTT. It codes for CASSPLYTDTQYF.